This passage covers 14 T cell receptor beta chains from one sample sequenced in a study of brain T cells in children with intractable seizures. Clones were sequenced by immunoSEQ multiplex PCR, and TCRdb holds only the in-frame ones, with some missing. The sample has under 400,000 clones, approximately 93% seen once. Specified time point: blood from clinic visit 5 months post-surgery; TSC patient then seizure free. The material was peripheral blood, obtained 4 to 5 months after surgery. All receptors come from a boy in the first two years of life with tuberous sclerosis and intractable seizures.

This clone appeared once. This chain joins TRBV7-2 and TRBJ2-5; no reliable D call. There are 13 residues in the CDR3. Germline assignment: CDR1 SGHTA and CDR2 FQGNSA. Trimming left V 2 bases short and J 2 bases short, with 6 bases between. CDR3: CASSLRSQETQYF. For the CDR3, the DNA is TGTGCCAGCAGCTTACGGTCGCAAGAGACCCAGTACTTC.

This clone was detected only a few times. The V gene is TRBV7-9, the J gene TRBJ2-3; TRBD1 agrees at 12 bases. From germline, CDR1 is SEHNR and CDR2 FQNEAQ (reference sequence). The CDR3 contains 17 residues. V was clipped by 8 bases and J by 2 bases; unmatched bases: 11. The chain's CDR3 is CASSPGTGGLNTDTQYF. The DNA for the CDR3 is TGTGCCAGCTCTCCCGGGACAGGGGGCCTCAACACAGATACGCAGTATTTT.

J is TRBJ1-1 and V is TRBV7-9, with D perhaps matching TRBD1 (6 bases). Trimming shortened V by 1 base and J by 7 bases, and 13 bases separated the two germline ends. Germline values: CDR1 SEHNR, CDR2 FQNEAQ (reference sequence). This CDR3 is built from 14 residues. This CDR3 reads CASSLVQGPVEAFF. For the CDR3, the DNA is TGTGCCAGCAGCTTAGTCCAGGGGCCGGTTGAAGCTTTCTTT.

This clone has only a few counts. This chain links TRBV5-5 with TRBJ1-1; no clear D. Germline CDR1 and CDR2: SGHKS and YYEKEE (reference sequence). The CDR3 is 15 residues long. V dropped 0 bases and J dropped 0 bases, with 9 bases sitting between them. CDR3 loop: CASSLVAALNTEAFF. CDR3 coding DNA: TGTGCCAGCAGCTTGGTGGCAGCCCTGAACACTGAAGCTTTCTTT.

The CDR3 is CASSLGGTQYF. CDR3 nucleotides: TGTGCCAGCAGCTTGGGGGGTACGCAGTATTTT. V gene TRBV5-6 combines with J gene TRBJ2-3, with unresolved D. The CDR3 is 11 residues long. CDR1 SGHDT and CDR2 YYEEEE come from the germline V gene. V was trimmed by 0 bases and J by 8 bases, leaving 4 bases between them.

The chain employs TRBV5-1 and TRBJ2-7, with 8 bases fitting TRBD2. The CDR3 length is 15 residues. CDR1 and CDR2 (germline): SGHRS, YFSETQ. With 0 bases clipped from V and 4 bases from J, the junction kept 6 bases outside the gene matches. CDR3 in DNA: TGCGCCAGCAGCTTGGTGAGCGGGAGCCTTTACGAGCAGTACTTC. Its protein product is CASSLVSGSLYEQYF.

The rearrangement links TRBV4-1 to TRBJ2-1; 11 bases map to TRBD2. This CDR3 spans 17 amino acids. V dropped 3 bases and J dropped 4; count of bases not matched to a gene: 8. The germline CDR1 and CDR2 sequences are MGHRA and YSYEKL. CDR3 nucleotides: TGCGCCAGCAGCCACACTGCCGGGACTAGCGGATACAATGAGCAGTTCTTC. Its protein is CASSHTAGTSGYNEQFF.

The CDR3 DNA sequence: TGTGCCAGCAGCTTACGGACTAGCGGGAGGCCGAACACCGGGGAGCTGTTTTTT. This codes for CASSLRTSGRPNTGELFF. This rearrangement joins TRBV7-6 to TRBJ2-2; 14 bases fit TRBD2. Germline CDR1 SGHVS, CDR2 FNYEAQ. The CDR3 loop spans 18 amino acids. V lost 2 bases, J lost 0 bases, and 2 bases stayed unmatched. Full variable domain (remainder filled in from reference TRBV7-6 and TRBJ2-2): GAGVSQSPRYKVTKRGQDVALRCDPISGHVSLYWYRQALGQGPEFLTYFNYEAQQDKSGLPNDRFSAERPEGSISTLTIQRTEQRDSAMYRCASSLRTSGRPNTGELFFGEGSRLTVL.

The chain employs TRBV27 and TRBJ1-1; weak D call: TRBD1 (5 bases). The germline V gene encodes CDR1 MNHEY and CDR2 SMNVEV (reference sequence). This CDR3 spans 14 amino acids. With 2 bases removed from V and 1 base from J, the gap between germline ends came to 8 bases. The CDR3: CASSLQRGNTEAFF. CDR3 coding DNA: TGTGCCAGCAGTTTACAGAGGGGGAACACTGAAGCTTTCTTT.

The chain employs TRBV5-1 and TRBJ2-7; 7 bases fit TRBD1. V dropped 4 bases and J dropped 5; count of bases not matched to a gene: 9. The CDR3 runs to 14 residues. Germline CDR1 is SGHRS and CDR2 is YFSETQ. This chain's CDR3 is CASSDRDSNNEQYF. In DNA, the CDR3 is TGCGCCAGCAGCGACCGGGACAGTAATAACGAGCAGTACTTC. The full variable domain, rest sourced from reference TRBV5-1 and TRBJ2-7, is KAGVTQTPRYLIKTRGQQVTLSCSPISGHRSVSWYQQTPGQGLQFLFEYFSETQRNKGNFPGRFSGRQFSNSRSEMNVSTLELGDSALYLCASSDRDSNNEQYFGPGTRLTVT.

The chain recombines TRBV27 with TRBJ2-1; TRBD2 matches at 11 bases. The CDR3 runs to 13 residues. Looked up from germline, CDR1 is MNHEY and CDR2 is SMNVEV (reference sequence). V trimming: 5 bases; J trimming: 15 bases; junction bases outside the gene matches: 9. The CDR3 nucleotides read TGTGCCAGCAGTCCCCTGACTAGCGGGACGGCGTTCTTC. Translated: CASSPLTSGTAFF.

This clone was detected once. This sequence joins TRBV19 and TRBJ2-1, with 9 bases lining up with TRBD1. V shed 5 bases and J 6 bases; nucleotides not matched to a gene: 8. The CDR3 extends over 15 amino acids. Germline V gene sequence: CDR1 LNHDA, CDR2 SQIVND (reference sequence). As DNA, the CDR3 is TGTGCCAGTAGTGGCCCCGGGACAGGGATCAATGAGCAGTTCTTC. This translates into CASSGPGTGINEQFF.

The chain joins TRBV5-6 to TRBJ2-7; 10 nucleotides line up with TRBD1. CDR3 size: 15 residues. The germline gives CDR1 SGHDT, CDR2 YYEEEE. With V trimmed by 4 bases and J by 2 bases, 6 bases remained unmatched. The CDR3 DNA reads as TGTGCCAGCAGCACCGACGGGACAGGGGCCTACGAGCAGTACTTC. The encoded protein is CASSTDGTGAYEQYF.

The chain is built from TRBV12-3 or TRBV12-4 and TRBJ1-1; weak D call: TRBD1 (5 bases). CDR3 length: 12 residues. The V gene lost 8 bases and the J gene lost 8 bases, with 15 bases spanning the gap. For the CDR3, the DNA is TGTGCCAGCCGACAGTTCCAATTAGAAGCTTTCTTT. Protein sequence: CASRQFQLEAFF.